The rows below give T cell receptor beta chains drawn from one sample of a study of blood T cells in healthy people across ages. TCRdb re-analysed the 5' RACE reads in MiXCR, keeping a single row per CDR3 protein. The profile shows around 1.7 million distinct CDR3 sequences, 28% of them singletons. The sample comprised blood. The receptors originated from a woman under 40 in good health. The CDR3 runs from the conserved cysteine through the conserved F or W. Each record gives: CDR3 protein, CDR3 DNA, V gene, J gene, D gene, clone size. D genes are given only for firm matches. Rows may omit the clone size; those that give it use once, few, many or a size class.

CDR3: CASTGGYQGLYF
DNA: TGTGCCAGCACCGGTGGTTATCAGGGTTTGTACTTC
V: TRBV3-1
J: TRBJ2-7
D: -
size: -

CDR3: CASSPKTGEDTEAFF
DNA: TGTGCCAGCAGTCCAAAGACAGGGGAGGACACTGAAGCTTTCTTT
V: TRBV12-3/TRBV12-4
J: TRBJ1-1
D: TRBD1
size: few

CDR3: CASSQARDTPLYF
DNA: TGTGCCAGCAGCCAAGCTCGGGACACTCCTTTGTACTTC
V: TRBV14
J: TRBJ2-7
D: -
size: -

CDR3: CASSSLGGLGKNIQYF
DNA: TGTGCCAGCAGCTCCCTCGGCGGCTTGGGCAAAAACATTCAGTACTTC
V: TRBV5-6
J: TRBJ2-4
D: -
size: many

CDR3: CASSLVGLVVPETQYF
DNA: TGTGCCAGCAGCTTAGTGGGGCTAGTAGTCCCCGAGACCCAGTACTTC
V: TRBV7-9
J: TRBJ2-5
D: -
size: few

CDR3: CASSRATGGASYNEQFF
DNA: TGTGCCAGCAGTCGAGCTACTGGGGGAGCAAGCTACAATGAGCAGTTCTTC
V: TRBV12-3/TRBV12-4
J: TRBJ2-1
D: -
size: many

CDR3: CSAPLEAGGERDGYTF
DNA: TGCAGCGCACCTTTGGAAGCAGGGGGCGAGCGAGATGGTTACACCTTC
V: TRBV29-1
J: TRBJ1-2
D: TRBD1
size: -

CDR3: CASGGTLGAGVRWEQFF
DNA: TGTGCCAGCGGCGGAACACTCGGGGCGGGCGTGCGCTGGGAGCAGTTCTTC
V: TRBV14
J: TRBJ2-1
D: -
size: -

CDR3: CASSASARDRVYEQYF
DNA: TGTGCCAGCAGCGCCTCCGCCCGGGACAGGGTCTACGAGCAGTACTTC
V: TRBV9
J: TRBJ2-7
D: TRBD1
size: -

CDR3: CASSVGRGLYDEQFF
DNA: TGTGCCAGCAGCGTAGGAAGGGGCCTGTACGATGAGCAGTTCTTC
V: TRBV9
J: TRBJ2-1
D: -
size: -

CDR3: CASSGGGSVETQYF
DNA: TGTGCCAGCAGTGGGGGGGGATCGGTAGAGACCCAGTACTTC
V: TRBV28
J: TRBJ2-5
D: TRBD2
size: -

CDR3: CASSLARIRTSGSPGANVLTF
DNA: TGTGCCAGCAGTTTAGCGCGGATTAGGACTAGCGGGAGCCCTGGGGCCAACGTCCTGACTTTC
V: TRBV12-3/TRBV12-4
J: TRBJ2-6
D: TRBD2
size: -

CDR3: CASSPRPYTYVGYGYTF
DNA: TGTGCCAGCAGTCCAAGACCTTACACCTATGTGGGCTATGGCTACACCTTC
V: TRBV3-1
J: TRBJ1-2
D: -
size: few

CDR3: CASQGTIYNEQFF
DNA: TGTGCCAGCCAAGGGACTATCTACAATGAGCAGTTCTTC
V: TRBV2
J: TRBJ2-1
D: TRBD2
size: few

CDR3: CASSPSAGAKATEAFF
DNA: TGTGCCAGCAGCCCCTCCGCCGGGGCCAAGGCCACTGAAGCTTTCTTT
V: TRBV7-2
J: TRBJ1-1
D: -
size: few

CDR3: CASSSGRDGYNEQFF
DNA: TGTGCCAGCAGTAGCGGGAGGGATGGATACAATGAGCAGTTCTTC
V: TRBV27
J: TRBJ2-1
D: TRBD2
size: many

CDR3: CASSQVHSSYEQYF
DNA: TGCGCCAGCAGCCAAGTCCACAGTTCCTACGAGCAGTACTTC
V: TRBV4-1
J: TRBJ2-7
D: -
size: -

CDR3: CASSFAEYQETQYF
DNA: TGCGCCAGCAGCTTCGCTGAGTACCAAGAGACCCAGTACTTC
V: TRBV5-1
J: TRBJ2-5
D: -
size: few

CDR3: CVSSAGTNQPQHF
DNA: TGTGTCAGCAGTGCCGGGACGAATCAGCCCCAGCATTTT
V: TRBV2
J: TRBJ1-5
D: -
size: -

CDR3: CSAGSGSNEQFF
DNA: TGCAGTGCCGGGTCGGGAAGCAATGAGCAGTTCTTC
V: TRBV29-1
J: TRBJ2-1
D: -
size: -

CDR3: CASSYNIERGYNEQFF
DNA: TGTGCCAGCAGTTACAATATCGAGCGGGGATACAATGAGCAGTTCTTC
V: TRBV6-6
J: TRBJ2-1
D: TRBD2
size: -

CDR3: CASSPRDSAGTYEQYF
DNA: TGTGCCAGCAGCCCCCGAGACAGCGCAGGAACCTACGAGCAGTACTTC
V: TRBV7-9
J: TRBJ2-7
D: -
size: many

CDR3: CATSRDLGRIKTSSYNEQFF
DNA: TGTGCCACCAGCAGAGATCTGGGCCGTATTAAGACAAGCTCCTACAATGAGCAGTTCTTC
V: TRBV15
J: TRBJ2-1
D: -
size: -

CDR3: CSARGASGPNSYEQYF
DNA: TGCAGTGCTAGAGGAGCTAGCGGTCCTAACTCCTACGAGCAGTACTTC
V: TRBV20-1
J: TRBJ2-7
D: TRBD2
size: many

CDR3: CASSVRDRDTGELFF
DNA: TGTGCCAGCAGCGTCCGGGACAGGGACACCGGGGAGCTGTTTTTT
V: TRBV9
J: TRBJ2-2
D: TRBD1
size: once

CDR3: CASSLDKTGTSTYNEQFF
DNA: TGTGCCAGCAGCTTAGATAAAACCGGGACTAGCACCTACAATGAGCAGTTCTTC
V: TRBV7-2
J: TRBJ2-1
D: TRBD2
size: many

CDR3: CASSSPGDGGRNSPLHF
DNA: TGCGCCAGCAGCTCTCCGGGTGACGGGGGGAGAAATTCACCCCTCCACTTT
V: TRBV5-1
J: TRBJ1-6
D: -
size: few

CDR3: CAWATAHNEGYTF
DNA: TGTGCCTGGGCAACAGCCCACAATGAGGGCTACACCTTC
V: TRBV30
J: TRBJ1-2
D: -
size: few

CDR3: CSATENRRDRVKQPQHF
DNA: TGCAGTGCAACTGAAAACCGCCGGGACAGGGTGAAACAGCCCCAGCATTTT
V: TRBV20-1
J: TRBJ1-5
D: TRBD1
size: few

CDR3: CASSPGRGDEKTQYF
DNA: TGTGCCAGCTCACCCGGCCGGGGGGATGAGAAGACCCAGTACTTC
V: TRBV18
J: TRBJ2-5
D: TRBD2
size: few

CDR3: CASSFQNSDEKLFF
DNA: TGTGCCAGCAGCTTCCAGAACTCGGATGAAAAACTGTTTTTT
V: TRBV7-2
J: TRBJ1-4
D: -
size: few

CDR3: CASSWRGDSPEQYF
DNA: TGCGCCAGCAGCTGGAGGGGGGACAGCCCGGAGCAGTACTTC
V: TRBV5-1
J: TRBJ2-7
D: -
size: few

CDR3: CASSYTIRTQETQYF
DNA: TGTGCCAGCAGTTACACAATTCGTACCCAAGAGACCCAGTACTTC
V: TRBV6-6
J: TRBJ2-5
D: -
size: -

CDR3: CASSNGGPTDTQYF
DNA: TGCGCCAGCAGTAACGGGGGGCCCACAGATACGCAGTATTTT
V: TRBV5-1
J: TRBJ2-3
D: -
size: few

CDR3: CASSPLVGTAYYGYTF
DNA: TGTGCCAGCAGCCCGCTGGTGGGGACAGCCTACTATGGCTACACCTTC
V: TRBV11-2
J: TRBJ1-2
D: TRBD1
size: many

CDR3: CASRSGHRNTEAFF
DNA: TGTGCCAGCAGATCGGGACACAGGAACACTGAAGCTTTCTTT
V: TRBV7-2
J: TRBJ1-1
D: -
size: -

CDR3: CASSSPANTEAFF
DNA: TGTGCCAGCAGTTCCCCGGCGAACACTGAAGCTTTCTTT
V: TRBV27
J: TRBJ1-1
D: -
size: few

CDR3: CASSHWAGIDQETQYF
DNA: TGTGCCAGCAGCCACTGGGCAGGGATCGACCAAGAGACCCAGTACTTC
V: TRBV3-1
J: TRBJ2-5
D: -
size: -

CDR3: CASSLDSSYNSPLHF
DNA: TGTGCCAGCAGCTTGGATAGCTCCTATAATTCACCCCTCCACTTT
V: TRBV5-1
J: TRBJ1-6
D: -
size: many

CDR3: CASSLQRDRGEQYF
DNA: TGTGCCAGCAGTTTACAGAGGGACAGGGGGGAGCAGTACTTC
V: TRBV6-5
J: TRBJ2-5
D: TRBD1
size: -

CDR3: CASSPLFGQSHYGYTF
DNA: TGTGCCAGCAGCCCCCTCTTCGGACAGAGTCATTATGGCTACACCTTC
V: TRBV7-3
J: TRBJ1-2
D: -
size: -

CDR3: CASSFRRTLQTQYF
DNA: TGTGCCAGCAGCTTCCGACGGACGCTGCAGACCCAGTACTTC
V: TRBV5-6
J: TRBJ2-5
D: -
size: -

CDR3: CASSEKRGETQYF
DNA: TGCGCCAGCAGTGAGAAGAGGGGCGAGACCCAGTACTTC
V: TRBV10-1
J: TRBJ2-5
D: -
size: many

CDR3: CASSRAGGGNEQFF
DNA: TGTGCCAGTTCCCGAGCGGGAGGGGGGAATGAGCAGTTCTTC
V: TRBV11-2
J: TRBJ2-1
D: TRBD2
size: once

CDR3: CASSPYSGVHEQFF
DNA: TGTGCCAGCAGTCCCTACTCTGGGGTCCATGAGCAGTTCTTC
V: TRBV6-6
J: TRBJ2-1
D: -
size: -

CDR3: CASRTNKDTDTQYF
DNA: TGTGCCAGCAGGACCAACAAGGACACAGATACGCAGTATTTT
V: TRBV7-6
J: TRBJ2-3
D: -
size: -

CDR3: CASRPGGSGSGYTF
DNA: TGTGCCAGCAGACCAGGGGGCTCGGGTTCTGGCTACACCTTC
V: TRBV6-2/TRBV6-3
J: TRBJ1-2
D: TRBD1
size: few

CDR3: CASRGPVGAARNNEQFF
DNA: TGTGCCAGCAGGGGGCCGGTGGGCGCCGCGCGTAACAATGAGCAGTTCTTC
V: TRBV6-1
J: TRBJ2-1
D: -
size: -

CDR3: CASSRGRPVNTGELFF
DNA: TGTGCCAGCAGTCGGGGTCGCCCGGTGAACACCGGGGAGCTGTTTTTT
V: TRBV27
J: TRBJ2-2
D: -
size: -

CDR3: CSVFAGTAKEATF
DNA: TGCAGCGTTTTCGCCGGGACGGCAAAGGAAGCCACCTTC
V: TRBV29-1
J: TRBJ1-2
D: -
size: -

CDR3: CSVALAGGGADVLTF
DNA: TGCAGCGTTGCACTAGCGGGTGGTGGGGCCGACGTCCTGACTTTC
V: TRBV29-1
J: TRBJ2-6
D: TRBD2
size: -

CDR3: CASSLAEWNEQFF
DNA: TGTGCCAGCAGCCTAGCGGAGTGGAATGAGCAGTTCTTC
V: TRBV25-1
J: TRBJ2-1
D: TRBD2
size: -

CDR3: CASRLTLAGSSYEQYF
DNA: TGTGCCAGCCGGCTAACCTTAGCGGGGAGCTCCTACGAGCAGTACTTC
V: TRBV7-9
J: TRBJ2-7
D: TRBD2
size: few

CDR3: CASGDLTGVNIQYF
DNA: TGTGCCAGCGGGGACCTGACAGGGGTGAACATTCAGTACTTC
V: TRBV6-1
J: TRBJ2-4
D: TRBD1
size: few

CDR3: CSARFSGTYNEQYF
DNA: TGCAGTGCTAGATTTAGCGGTACCTACAATGAGCAGTACTTC
V: TRBV20-1
J: TRBJ2-5
D: -
size: once

CDR3: CSVVSVLSSSYNEQFF
DNA: TGCAGCGTTGTGAGCGTATTGAGTTCCTCCTACAATGAGCAGTTCTTC
V: TRBV29-1
J: TRBJ2-1
D: -
size: -

CDR3: CASRNIVGQPQHF
DNA: TGTGCCAGCAGAAATATCGTAGGTCAGCCCCAGCATTTT
V: TRBV12-3/TRBV12-4
J: TRBJ1-5
D: -
size: few